These T cell receptor beta chains were read from a single sample in a study of beta chain features in type 1 diabetes. The method was immunoSEQ multiplex PCR; TCRdb's version includes in-frame clones alone and lacks a portion of them. The sample shows roughly 180,000 clones, approximately 13% of them seen only once. The sample taken for sequencing was central memory CD4+ T cells from blood. Receptor source: a woman younger than 35 in good health. Each CDR3 is given with its conserved first and last residue. The D gene is left open where the match is weak. Rows may omit the clone size; those that give it use once, few, many or a size class.

clone size: NA
CDR3 length: 16
D gene: TRBD2
J gene: TRBJ2-1
V gene: TRBV5-1
CDR3 DNA: TGCGCCAGCAACACCGATGGCGGGAGGGGAAGGAATGAGCAGTTCTTC
CDR3 protein: CASNTDGGRGRNEQFF

clone size: NA
CDR3 length: 14
D gene: NA
J gene: TRBJ1-2
V gene: TRBV30
CDR3 DNA: TGTGCCTGGAAATTACAAGGACTGAACTATGGCTACACCTTC
CDR3 protein: CAWKLQGLNYGYTF

clone size: NA
CDR3 length: 13
D gene: NA
J gene: TRBJ2-2
V gene: TRBV6-1
CDR3 DNA: TGTGCCAGCAAAACATTACAGTCCGGGGAGCTGTTTTTT
CDR3 protein: CASKTLQSGELFF

clone size: NA
CDR3 length: 14
D gene: NA
J gene: TRBJ1-2
V gene: TRBV19
CDR3 DNA: TGTGCCAGTAGTAGCGGACAGACCCATTCGGCCTACACCTTC
CDR3 protein: CASSSGQTHSAYTF

clone size: few
CDR3 length: 15
D gene: TRBD1
J gene: TRBJ1-4
V gene: TRBV29-1
CDR3 DNA: TGCAGCGTTGGTGGCCGGGACAGGGGGGGTGAAAAACTGTTTTTT
CDR3 protein: CSVGGRDRGGEKLFF

clone size: few
CDR3 length: 14
D gene: NA
J gene: TRBJ2-5
V gene: TRBV4-1
CDR3 DNA: TGCGCCAGCAGCTTGGGACTCCTCCAAGAGACCCAGTACTTC
CDR3 protein: CASSLGLLQETQYF

clone size: NA
CDR3 length: 13
D gene: NA
J gene: TRBJ1-5
V gene: TRBV2
CDR3 DNA: TGTGCCAGCAGTGAAGCGGAGGGGCAGCCCCAGCATTTT
CDR3 protein: CASSEAEGQPQHF

clone size: few
CDR3 length: 15
D gene: NA
J gene: TRBJ2-1
V gene: TRBV11-1
CDR3 DNA: TGTGCCAGCAGCTTAGCGAGCTACTCCTACAATGAGCAGTTCTTC
CDR3 protein: CASSLASYSYNEQFF

clone size: few
CDR3 length: 13
D gene: NA
J gene: TRBJ2-7
V gene: TRBV2
CDR3 DNA: TGTGCCAGCAGCCTGACTAGATCGGACGAGCAGTACTTC
CDR3 protein: CASSLTRSDEQYF

clone size: NA
CDR3 length: 14
D gene: TRBD1
J gene: TRBJ2-4
V gene: TRBV19
CDR3 DNA: TGTGCCAGTAATCCGAGGGACAGGGGTGGCATTCAGTACTTC
CDR3 protein: CASNPRDRGGIQYF

clone size: many
CDR3 length: 14
D gene: NA
J gene: TRBJ1-5
V gene: TRBV4-3
CDR3 DNA: TGCGCCAGCAGCCAAGAGGTGGCGGGGCAGCCCCAGCATTTT
CDR3 protein: CASSQEVAGQPQHF

clone size: few
CDR3 length: 14
D gene: NA
J gene: TRBJ2-3
V gene: TRBV5-4
CDR3 DNA: TGTGCCAGCAGCTCGGGACTTCTCACAGATACGCAGTATTTT
CDR3 protein: CASSSGLLTDTQYF